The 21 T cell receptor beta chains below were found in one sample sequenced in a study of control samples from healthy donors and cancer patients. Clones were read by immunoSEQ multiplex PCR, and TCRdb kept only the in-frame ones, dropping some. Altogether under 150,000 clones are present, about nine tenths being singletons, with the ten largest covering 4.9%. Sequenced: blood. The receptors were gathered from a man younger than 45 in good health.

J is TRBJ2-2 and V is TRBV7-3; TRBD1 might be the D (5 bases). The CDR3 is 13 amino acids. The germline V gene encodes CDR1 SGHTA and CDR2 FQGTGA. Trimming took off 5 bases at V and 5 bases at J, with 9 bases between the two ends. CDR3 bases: TGTGCCAGCAGCAGGGGTGGGACCGGGGAGCTGTTTTTT. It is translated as CASSRGGTGELFF.

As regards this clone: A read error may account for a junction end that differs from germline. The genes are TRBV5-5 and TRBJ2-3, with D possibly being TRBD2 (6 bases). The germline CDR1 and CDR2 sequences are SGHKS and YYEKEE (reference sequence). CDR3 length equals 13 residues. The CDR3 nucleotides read TGTGCCAGCAGCTTTACTAGCAAAGATACGCAGTATTTT. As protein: CASSFTSKDTQYF.

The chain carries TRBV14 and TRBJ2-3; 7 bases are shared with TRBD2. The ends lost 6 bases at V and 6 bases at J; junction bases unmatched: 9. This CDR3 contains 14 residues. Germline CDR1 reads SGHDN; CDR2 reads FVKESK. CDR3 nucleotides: TGTGCCAGCAGACGAGGGAGGGCTGCTGATACGCAGTATTTT. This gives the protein CASRRGRAADTQYF.

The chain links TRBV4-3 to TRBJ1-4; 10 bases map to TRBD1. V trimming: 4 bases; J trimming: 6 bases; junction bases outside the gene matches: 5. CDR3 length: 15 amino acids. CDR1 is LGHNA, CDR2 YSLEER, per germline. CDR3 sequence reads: CASSPWTGGDEKLFF. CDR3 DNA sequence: TGCGCCAGCAGCCCATGGACAGGGGGGGATGAAAAACTGTTTTTT.

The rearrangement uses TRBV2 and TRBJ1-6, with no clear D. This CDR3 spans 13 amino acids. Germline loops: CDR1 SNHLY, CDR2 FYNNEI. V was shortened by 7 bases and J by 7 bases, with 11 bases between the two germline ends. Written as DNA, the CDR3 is TGTGCCAGCATCGAGACGGTGAATTCACCCCTCCACTTT. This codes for CASIETVNSPLHF. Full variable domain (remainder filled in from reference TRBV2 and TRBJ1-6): EPEVTQTPSHQVTQMGQEVILRCVPISNHLYFYWYRQILGQKVEFLVSFYNNEISEKSEIFDDQFSVERPDGSNFTLKIRSTKLEDSAMYFCASIETVNSPLHFGNGTRLTVT.

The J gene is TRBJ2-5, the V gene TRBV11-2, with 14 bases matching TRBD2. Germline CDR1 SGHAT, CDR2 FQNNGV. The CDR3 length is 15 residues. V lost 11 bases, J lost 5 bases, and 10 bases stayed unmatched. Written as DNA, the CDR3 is TGTGCCTCCCGGACTAGCGGGGGGAGGGGGGAGACCCAGTACTTC. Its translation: CASRTSGGRGETQYF.

CDR3 region: CASSISDQYGYTF. In DNA form, the CDR3 reads TGTGCCAGTAGTATCTCGGATCAATATGGCTACACCTTC. J is TRBJ1-2 and V is TRBV19; D is undetermined. Germline V gene data show CDR1 as LNHDA and CDR2 as SQIVND (reference sequence). Trimming cost V 3 bases and J 5 bases, with 10 bases left between them. The CDR3 length is 13 residues.

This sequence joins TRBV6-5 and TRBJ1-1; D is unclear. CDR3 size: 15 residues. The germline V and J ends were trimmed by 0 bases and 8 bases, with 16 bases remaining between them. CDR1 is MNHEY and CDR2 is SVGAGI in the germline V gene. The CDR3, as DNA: TGTGCCAGCAGTTACTCGATCCACCTGATGAGCGAAGCTTTCTTT. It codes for CASSYSIHLMSEAFF.

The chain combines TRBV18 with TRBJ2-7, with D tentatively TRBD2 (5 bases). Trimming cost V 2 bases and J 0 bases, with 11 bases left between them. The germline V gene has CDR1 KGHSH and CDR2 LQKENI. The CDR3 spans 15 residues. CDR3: CASSPGMAGSYEQYF. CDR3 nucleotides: TGTGCCAGCTCACCAGGGATGGCGGGCTCCTACGAGCAGTACTTC.

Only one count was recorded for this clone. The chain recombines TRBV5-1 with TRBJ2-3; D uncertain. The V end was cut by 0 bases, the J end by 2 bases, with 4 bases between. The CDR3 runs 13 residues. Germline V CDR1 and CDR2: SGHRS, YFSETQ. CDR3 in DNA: TGCGCCAGCAGCTTGGACTTCACAGATACGCAGTATTTT. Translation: CASSLDFTDTQYF.

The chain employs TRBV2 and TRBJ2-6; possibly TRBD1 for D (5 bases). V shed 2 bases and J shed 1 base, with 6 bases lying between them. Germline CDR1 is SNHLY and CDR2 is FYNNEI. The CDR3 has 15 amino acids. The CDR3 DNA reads TGTGCCAGCAGTGAACAGGGTTCTGGGGCCAACGTCCTGACTTTC. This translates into CASSEQGSGANVLTF.

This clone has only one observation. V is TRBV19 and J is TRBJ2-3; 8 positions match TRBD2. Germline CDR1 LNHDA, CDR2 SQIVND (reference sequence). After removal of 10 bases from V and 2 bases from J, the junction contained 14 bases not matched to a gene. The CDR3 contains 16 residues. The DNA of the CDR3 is TGTGCCACCCGCGCCGTCGGGGGGGGATCCACAGATACGCAGTATTTT. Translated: CATRAVGGGSTDTQYF.

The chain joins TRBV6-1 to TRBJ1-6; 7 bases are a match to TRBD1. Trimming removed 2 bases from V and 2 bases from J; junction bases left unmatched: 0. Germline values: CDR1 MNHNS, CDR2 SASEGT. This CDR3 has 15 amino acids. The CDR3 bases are TGTGCCAGCAGTGAACAGGGGGCCTATAATTCACCCCTCCACTTT. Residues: CASSEQGAYNSPLHF.

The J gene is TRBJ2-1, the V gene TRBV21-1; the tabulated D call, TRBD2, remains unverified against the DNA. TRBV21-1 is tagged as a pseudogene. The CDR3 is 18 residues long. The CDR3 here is CASSKGRLAGEKYNEQFF. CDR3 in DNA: TGTGCCAGCAGCAAAGGCAGGCTAGCGGGAGAAAAATACAATGAGCAGTTCTTC.

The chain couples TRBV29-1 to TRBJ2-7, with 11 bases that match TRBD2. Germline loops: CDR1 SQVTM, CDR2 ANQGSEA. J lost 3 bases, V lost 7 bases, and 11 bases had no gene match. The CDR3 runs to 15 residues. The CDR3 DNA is TGCAGCGCCCTACCCACTACTAGCGGGGGCTACGAGCAGTACTTC. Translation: CSALPTTSGGYEQYF.

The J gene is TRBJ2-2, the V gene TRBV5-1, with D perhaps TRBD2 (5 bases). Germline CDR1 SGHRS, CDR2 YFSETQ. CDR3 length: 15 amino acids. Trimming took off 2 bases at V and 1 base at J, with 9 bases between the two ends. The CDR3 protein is CASSFGDLNTGELFF. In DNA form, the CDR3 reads TGCGCCAGCAGCTTCGGGGATTTGAACACCGGGGAGCTGTTTTTT.

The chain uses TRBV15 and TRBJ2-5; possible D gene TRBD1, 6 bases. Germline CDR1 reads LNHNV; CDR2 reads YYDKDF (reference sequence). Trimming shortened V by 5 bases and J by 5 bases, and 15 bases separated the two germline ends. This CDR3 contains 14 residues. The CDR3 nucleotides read TGTGCCACCAGCTTCCGCAGCCAGGGGGAGACCCAGTACTTC. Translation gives CATSFRSQGETQYF. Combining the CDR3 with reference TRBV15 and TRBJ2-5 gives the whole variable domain DAMVIQNPRYQVTQFGKPVTLSCSQTLNHNVMYWYQQKSSQAPKLLFHYYDKDFNNEADTPDNFQSRRPNTSFCFLDIRSPGLGDTAMYLCATSFRSQGETQYFGPGTRLLVL.

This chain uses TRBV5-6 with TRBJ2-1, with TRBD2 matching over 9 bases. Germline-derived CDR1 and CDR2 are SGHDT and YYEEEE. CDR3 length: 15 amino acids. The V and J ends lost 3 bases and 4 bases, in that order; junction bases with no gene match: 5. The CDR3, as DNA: TGTGCCAGCAGCTCACTAGCGGGTCTTTACAATGAGCAGTTCTTC. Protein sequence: CASSSLAGLYNEQFF.

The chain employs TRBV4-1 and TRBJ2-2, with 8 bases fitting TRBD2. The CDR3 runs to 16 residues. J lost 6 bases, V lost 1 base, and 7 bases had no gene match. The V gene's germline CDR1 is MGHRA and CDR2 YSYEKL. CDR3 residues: CASSQARGGDPGELFF. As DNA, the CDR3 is TGCGCCAGCAGCCAAGCCCGGGGGGGCGATCCCGGGGAGCTGTTTTTT.

CDR3 loop: CASRRTQATYGYTF. As DNA, the CDR3 is TGTGCCAGCAGGCGAACACAGGCCACATATGGCTACACCTTC. The chain recombines TRBV28 with TRBJ1-2; TRBD1 is a possible D gene (5 bases). V shed 6 bases and J shed 5 bases, with 16 bases lying between them. The CDR3 runs 14 residues. Per the germline V gene, CDR1 is MDHEN and CDR2 is SYDVKM.

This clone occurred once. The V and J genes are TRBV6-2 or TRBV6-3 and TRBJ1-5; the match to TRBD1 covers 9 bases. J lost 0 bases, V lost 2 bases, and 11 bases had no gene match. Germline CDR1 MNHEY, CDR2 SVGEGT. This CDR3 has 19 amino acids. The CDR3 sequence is CASSYQGQGSPYSNQPQHF. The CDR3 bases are TGTGCCAGCAGTTACCAGGGACAGGGATCTCCGTATAGCAATCAGCCCCAGCATTTT.